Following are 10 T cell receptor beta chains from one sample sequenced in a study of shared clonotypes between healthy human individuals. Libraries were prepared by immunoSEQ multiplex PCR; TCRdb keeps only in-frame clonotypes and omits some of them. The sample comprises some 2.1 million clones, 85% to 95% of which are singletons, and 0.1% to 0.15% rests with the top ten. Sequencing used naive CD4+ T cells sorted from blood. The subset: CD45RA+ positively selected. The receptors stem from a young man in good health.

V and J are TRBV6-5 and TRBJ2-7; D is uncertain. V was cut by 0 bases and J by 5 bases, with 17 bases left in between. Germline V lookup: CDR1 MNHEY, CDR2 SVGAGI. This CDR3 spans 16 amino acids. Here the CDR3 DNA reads TGTGCCAGCAGTTACTCGACGCGACTCATCACCCACGAGCAGTACTTC. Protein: CASSYSTRLITHEQYF.

The CDR3 is CASSETGWRQPQHF. CDR3 bases: TGTGCCAGCAGTGAAACCGGCTGGCGGCAGCCCCAGCATTTT. The chain carries TRBV25-1 and TRBJ1-5; D is uncertain. Trimming stripped 2 bases from V and 7 bases from J, with 12 bases between. The CDR3 runs 14 residues. CDR1 is MGHDK, CDR2 SYGVNS, per germline. The full variable domain, in which reference TRBV25-1 and TRBJ1-5 provide the parts outside the CDR3, is EADIYQTPRYLVIGTGKKITLECSQTMGHDKMYWYQQDPGMELHLIHYSYGVNSTEKGDLSSESTVSRIRTEHFPLTLESARPSHTSQYLCASSETGWRQPQHFGDGTRLSIL.

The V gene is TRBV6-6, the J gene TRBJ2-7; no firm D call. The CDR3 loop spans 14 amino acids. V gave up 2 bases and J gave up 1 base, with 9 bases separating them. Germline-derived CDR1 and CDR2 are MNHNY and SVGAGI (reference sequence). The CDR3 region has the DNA TGTGCCAGCAGTTACAGGGAAATGTCCTACGAGCAGTACTTC. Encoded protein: CASSYREMSYEQYF.

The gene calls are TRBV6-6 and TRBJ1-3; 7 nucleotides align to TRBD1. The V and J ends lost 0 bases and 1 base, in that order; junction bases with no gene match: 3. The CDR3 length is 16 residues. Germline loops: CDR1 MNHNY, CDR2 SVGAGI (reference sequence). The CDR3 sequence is CASSYSTGTSGNTIYF. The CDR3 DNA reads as TGTGCCAGCAGTTACTCGACAGGGACGTCTGGAAACACCATATATTTT.

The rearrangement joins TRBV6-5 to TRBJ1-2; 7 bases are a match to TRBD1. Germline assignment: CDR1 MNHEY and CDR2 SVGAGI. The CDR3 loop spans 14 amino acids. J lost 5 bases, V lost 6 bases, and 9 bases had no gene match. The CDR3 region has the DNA TGTGCCAGCAGCTCCCCTGGACAGGCATATGGCTACACCTTC. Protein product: CASSSPGQAYGYTF.

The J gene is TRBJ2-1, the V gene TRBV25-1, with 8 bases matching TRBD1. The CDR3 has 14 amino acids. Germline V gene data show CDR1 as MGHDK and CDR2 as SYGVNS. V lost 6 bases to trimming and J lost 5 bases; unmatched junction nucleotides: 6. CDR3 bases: TGTGCCAGCAGAGGACAGGGCAGTAACAATGAGCAGTTCTTC. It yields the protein CASRGQGSNNEQFF.

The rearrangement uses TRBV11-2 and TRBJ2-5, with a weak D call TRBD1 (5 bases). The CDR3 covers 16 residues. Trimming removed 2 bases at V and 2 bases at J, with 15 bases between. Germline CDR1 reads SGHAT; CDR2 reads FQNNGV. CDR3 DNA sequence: TGTGCCAGCAGCTTAAATGCAGGGCCGACTCAAGAGACCCAGTACTTC. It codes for CASSLNAGPTQETQYF.

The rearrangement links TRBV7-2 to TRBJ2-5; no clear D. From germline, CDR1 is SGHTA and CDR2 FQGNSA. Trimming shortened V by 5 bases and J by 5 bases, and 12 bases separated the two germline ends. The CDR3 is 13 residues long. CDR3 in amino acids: CASSKAQMETQYF. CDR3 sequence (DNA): TGTGCCAGCAGCAAAGCACAGATGGAGACCCAGTACTTC.

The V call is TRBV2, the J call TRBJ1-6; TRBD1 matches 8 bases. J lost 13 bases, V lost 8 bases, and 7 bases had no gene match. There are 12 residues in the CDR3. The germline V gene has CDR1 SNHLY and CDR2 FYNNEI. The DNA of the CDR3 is TGTGCCAGCCTGACAGGGGCTGCCCCCCTCCACTTT. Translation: CASLTGAAPLHF. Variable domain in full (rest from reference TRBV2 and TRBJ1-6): EPEVTQTPSHQVTQMGQEVILRCVPISNHLYFYWYRQILGQKVEFLVSFYNNEISEKSEIFDDQFSVERPDGSNFTLKIRSTKLEDSAMYFCASLTGAAPLHFGNGTRLTVT.

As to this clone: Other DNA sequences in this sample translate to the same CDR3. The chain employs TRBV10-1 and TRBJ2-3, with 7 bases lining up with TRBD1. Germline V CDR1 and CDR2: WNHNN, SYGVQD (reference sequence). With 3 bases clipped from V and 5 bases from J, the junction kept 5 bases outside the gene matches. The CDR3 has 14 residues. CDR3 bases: TGCGCCAGCAGTGAAGGGGGCAATGGAGATACGCAGTATTTT. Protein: CASSEGGNGDTQYF.